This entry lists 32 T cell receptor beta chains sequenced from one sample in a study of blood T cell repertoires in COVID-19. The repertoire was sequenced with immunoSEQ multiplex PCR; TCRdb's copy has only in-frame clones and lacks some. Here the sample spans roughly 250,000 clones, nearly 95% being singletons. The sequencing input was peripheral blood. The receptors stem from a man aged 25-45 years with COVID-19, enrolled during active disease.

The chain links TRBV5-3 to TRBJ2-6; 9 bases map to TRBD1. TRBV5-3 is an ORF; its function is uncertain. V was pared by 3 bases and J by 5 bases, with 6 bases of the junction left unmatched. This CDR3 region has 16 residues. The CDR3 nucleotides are TGTGCCAGAAGCTCGGGACAGGGAAGGAGGGCCAACGTCCTGACTTTC. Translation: CARSSGQGRRANVLTF.

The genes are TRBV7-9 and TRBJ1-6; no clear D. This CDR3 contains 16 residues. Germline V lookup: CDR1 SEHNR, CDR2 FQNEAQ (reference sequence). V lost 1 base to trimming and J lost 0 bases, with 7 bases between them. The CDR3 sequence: CASSLDRLSYNSPLHF. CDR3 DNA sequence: TGTGCCAGCAGCTTAGATCGTCTCTCCTATAATTCACCCCTCCACTTT.

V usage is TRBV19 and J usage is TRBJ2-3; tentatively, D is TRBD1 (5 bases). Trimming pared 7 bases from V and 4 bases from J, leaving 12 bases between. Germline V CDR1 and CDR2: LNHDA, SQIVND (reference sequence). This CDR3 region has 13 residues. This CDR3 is CASKREGADTQYF. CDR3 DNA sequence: TGTGCCAGTAAGAGAGAAGGGGCAGATACGCAGTATTTT.

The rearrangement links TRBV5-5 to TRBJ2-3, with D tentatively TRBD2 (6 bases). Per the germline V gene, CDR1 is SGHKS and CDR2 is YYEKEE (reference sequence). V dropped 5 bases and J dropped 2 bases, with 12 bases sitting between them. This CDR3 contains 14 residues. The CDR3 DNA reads TGTGCCAGCAGGCGGGACCGCGCCACAGATACGCAGTATTTT. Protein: CASRRDRATDTQYF.

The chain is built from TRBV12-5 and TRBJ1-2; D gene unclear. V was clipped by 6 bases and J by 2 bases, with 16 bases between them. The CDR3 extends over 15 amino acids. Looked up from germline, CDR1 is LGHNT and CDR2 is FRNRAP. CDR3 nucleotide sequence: TGTGCTAGTGGGCCTGGACTCAGCTACAACTATGGCTACACCTTC. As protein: CASGPGLSYNYGYTF.

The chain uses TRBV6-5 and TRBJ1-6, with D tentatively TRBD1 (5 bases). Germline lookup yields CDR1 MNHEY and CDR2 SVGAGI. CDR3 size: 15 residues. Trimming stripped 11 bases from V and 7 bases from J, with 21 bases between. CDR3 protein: CAGGEPHMSNSPLHF. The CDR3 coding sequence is TGTGCCGGAGGGGAACCCCACATGTCAAATTCACCCCTCCACTTT.

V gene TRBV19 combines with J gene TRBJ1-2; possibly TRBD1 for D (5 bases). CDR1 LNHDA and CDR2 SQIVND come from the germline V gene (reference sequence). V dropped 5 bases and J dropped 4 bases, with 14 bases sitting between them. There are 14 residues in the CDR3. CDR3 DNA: TGTGCCAGTAGTTTCCAGGGATCCCCCTATGGCTACACCTTC. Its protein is CASSFQGSPYGYTF.

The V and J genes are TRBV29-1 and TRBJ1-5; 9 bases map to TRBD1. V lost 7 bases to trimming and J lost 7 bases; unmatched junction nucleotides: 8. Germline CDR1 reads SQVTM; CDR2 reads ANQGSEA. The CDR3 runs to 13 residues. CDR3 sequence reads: CSAADRGEQPQHF. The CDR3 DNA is TGCAGCGCCGCGGACAGGGGCGAGCAGCCCCAGCATTTT.

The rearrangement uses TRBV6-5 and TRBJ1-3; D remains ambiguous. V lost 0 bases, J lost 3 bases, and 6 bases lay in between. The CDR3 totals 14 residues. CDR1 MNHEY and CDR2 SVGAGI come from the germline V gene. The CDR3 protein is CASSYSPVGNTIYF. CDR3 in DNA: TGTGCCAGCAGTTACTCTCCCGTTGGAAACACCATATATTTT.

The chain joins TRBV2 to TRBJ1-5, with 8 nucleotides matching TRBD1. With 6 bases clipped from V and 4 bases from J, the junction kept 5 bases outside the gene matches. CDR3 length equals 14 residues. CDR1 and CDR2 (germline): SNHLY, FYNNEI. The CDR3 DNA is TGTGCCAGCAGACGGGACAGGAATAATCAGCCCCAGCATTTT. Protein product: CASRRDRNNQPQHF.

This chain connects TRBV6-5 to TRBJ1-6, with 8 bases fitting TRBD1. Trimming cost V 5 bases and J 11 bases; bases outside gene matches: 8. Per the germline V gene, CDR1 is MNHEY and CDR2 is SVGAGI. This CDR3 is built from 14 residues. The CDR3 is CASSNGQGWTPLHF. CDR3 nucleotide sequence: TGTGCCAGCAGTAACGGACAGGGATGGACACCCCTCCACTTT.

This CDR3 is CASSWGTSGGLSTDTQYF. CDR3 sequence (DNA): TGCGCCAGCAGCTGGGGGACTAGCGGGGGGCTCAGCACAGATACGCAGTATTTT. This chain uses TRBV5-1 with TRBJ2-3, with TRBD2 matching 15 bases. This CDR3 is 18 amino acids long. After removal of 3 bases from V and 0 bases from J, the junction contained 5 bases not matched to a gene. Per the germline V gene, CDR1 is SGHRS and CDR2 is YFSETQ.

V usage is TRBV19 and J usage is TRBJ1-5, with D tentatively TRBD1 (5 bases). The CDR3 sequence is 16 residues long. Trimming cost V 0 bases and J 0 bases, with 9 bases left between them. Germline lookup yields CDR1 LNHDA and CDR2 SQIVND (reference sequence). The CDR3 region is CASSIEQGISNQPQHF. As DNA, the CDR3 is TGTGCCAGTAGTATAGAGCAGGGAATTAGCAATCAGCCCCAGCATTTT.

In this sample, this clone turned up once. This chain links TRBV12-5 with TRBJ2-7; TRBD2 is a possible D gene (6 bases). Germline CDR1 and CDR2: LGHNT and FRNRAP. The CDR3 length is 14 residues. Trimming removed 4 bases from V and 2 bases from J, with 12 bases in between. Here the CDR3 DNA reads TGTGCTAGTGGTTGGACCGGGACTCCCTACGAGCAGTACTTC. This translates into CASGWTGTPYEQYF.

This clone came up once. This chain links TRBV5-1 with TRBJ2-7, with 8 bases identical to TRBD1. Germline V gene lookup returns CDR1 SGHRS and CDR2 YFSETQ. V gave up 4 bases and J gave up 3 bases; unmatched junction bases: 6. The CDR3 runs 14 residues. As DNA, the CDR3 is TGCGCCAGCAGCCCTGGGACAGGTTACTACGAGCAGTACTTC. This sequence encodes CASSPGTGYYEQYF. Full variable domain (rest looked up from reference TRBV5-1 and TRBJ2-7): KAGVTQTPRYLIKTRGQQVTLSCSPISGHRSVSWYQQTPGQGLQFLFEYFSETQRNKGNFPGRFSGRQFSNSRSEMNVSTLELGDSALYLCASSPGTGYYEQYFGPGTRLTVT.

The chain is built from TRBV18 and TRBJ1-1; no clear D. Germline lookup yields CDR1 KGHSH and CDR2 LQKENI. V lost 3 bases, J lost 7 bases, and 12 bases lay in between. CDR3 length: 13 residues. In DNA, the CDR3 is TGTGCCAGCTCACCGAAAGGGAGTTTTGAAGCTTTCTTT. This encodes CASSPKGSFEAFF.

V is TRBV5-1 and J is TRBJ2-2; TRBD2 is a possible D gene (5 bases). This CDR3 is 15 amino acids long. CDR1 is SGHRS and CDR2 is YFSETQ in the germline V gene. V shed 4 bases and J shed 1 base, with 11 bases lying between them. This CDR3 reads CASSPVEVNTGELFF. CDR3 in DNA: TGCGCCAGCAGCCCTGTGGAGGTGAACACCGGGGAGCTGTTTTTT.

CDR3 loop: CASSLLRGMNTEAFF. In DNA, the CDR3 is TGTGCCAGCAGCCTATTACGGGGGATGAACACTGAAGCTTTCTTT. The V and J genes are TRBV3-1 (or the pseudogene TRBV3-2) and TRBJ1-1; D possibly corresponds to TRBD1 (5 bases). V lost 4 bases and J lost 0, with 12 bases in between. The CDR3 consists of 15 residues. The germline V gene encodes CDR1 LGHDT and CDR2 YNNKEL (reference sequence).

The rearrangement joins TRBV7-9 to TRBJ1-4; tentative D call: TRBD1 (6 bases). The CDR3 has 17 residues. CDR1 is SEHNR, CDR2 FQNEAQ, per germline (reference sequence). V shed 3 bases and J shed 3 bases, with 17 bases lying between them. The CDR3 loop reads CASSFTFQGTSNEKLFF. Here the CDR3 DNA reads TGTGCCAGCAGCTTTACGTTTCAGGGGACGTCTAATGAAAAACTGTTTTTT. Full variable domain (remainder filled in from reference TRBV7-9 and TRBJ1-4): DTGVSQNPRHKITKRGQNVTFRCDPISEHNRLYWYRQTLGQGPEFLTYFQNEAQLEKSRLLSDRFSAERPKGSFSTLEIQRTEQGDSAMYLCASSFTFQGTSNEKLFFGSGTQLSVL.

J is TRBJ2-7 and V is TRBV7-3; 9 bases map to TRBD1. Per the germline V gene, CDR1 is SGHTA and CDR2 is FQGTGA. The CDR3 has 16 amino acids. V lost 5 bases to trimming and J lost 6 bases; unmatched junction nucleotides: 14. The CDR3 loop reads CASSPTPGQGNREQYF. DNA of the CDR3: TGTGCCAGCAGCCCCACACCGGGACAGGGAAATCGCGAGCAGTACTTC.

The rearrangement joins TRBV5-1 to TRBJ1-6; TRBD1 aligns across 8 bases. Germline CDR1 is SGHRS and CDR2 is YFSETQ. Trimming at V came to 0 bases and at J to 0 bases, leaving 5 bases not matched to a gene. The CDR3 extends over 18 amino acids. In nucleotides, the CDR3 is TGCGCCAGCAGCTTGGATGGTCAGGGGGCCTCCTATAATTCACCCCTCCACTTT. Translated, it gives CASSLDGQGASYNSPLHF.

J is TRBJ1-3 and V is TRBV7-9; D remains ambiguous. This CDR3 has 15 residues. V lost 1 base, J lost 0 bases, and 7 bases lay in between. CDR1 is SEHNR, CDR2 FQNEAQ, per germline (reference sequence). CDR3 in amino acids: CASSLGAYSGNTIYF. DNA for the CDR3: TGTGCCAGCAGCTTAGGGGCTTACTCTGGAAACACCATATATTTT.

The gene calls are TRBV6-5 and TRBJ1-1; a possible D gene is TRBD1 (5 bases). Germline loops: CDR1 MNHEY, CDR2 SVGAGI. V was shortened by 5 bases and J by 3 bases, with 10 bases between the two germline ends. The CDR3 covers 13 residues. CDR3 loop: CASSHQGHTEAFF. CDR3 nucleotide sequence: TGTGCCAGCAGTCATCAGGGTCACACTGAAGCTTTCTTT.

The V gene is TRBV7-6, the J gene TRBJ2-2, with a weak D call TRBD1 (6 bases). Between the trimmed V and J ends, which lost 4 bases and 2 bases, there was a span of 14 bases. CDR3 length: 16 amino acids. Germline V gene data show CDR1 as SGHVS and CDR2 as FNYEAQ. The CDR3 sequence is CASSSSGTINTGELFF. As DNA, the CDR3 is TGTGCCAGCAGCTCGTCCGGGACAATTAACACCGGGGAGCTGTTTTTT.

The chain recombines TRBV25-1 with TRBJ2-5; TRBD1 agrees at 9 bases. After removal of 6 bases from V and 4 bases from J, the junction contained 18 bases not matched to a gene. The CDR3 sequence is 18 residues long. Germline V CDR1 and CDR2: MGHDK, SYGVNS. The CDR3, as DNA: TGTGCCAGCAGCCCTACCGGGGCTGAGGGACAGGGTCGAGAGACCCAGTACTTC. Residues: CASSPTGAEGQGRETQYF.

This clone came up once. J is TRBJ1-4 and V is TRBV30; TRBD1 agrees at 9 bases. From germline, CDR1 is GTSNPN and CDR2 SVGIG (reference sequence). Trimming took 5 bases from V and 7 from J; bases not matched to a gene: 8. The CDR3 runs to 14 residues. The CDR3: CAWAVQGAGEKLFF. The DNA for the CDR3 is TGTGCCTGGGCCGTACAGGGGGCCGGTGAAAAACTGTTTTTT.

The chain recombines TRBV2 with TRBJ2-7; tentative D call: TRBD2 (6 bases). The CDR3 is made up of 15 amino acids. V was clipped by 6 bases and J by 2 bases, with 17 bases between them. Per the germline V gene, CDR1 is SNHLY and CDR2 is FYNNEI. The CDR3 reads CASSVMGGVTYEQYF. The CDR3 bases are TGTGCCAGCAGCGTGATGGGCGGGGTCACCTACGAGCAGTACTTC.

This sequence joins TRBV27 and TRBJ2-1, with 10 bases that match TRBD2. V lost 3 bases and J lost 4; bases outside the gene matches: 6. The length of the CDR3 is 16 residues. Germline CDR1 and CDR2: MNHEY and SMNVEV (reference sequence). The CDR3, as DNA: TGTGCCAGCAGTTTTTCTAGCGGGGGTTTGTACAATGAGCAGTTCTTC. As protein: CASSFSSGGLYNEQFF.

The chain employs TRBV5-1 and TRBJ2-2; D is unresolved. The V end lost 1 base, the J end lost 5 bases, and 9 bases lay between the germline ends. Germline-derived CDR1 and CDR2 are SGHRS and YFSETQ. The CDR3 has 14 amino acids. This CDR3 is CASSLPRTTGELFF. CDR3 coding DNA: TGCGCCAGCAGCTTGCCCCGTACTACCGGGGAGCTGTTTTTT.

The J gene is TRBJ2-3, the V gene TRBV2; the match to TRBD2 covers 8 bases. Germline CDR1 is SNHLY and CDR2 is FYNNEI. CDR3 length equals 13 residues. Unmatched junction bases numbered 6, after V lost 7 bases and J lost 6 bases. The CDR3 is CASNGGAGDTQYF. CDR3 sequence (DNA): TGTGCCAGCAACGGGGGGGCGGGGGATACGCAGTATTTT.

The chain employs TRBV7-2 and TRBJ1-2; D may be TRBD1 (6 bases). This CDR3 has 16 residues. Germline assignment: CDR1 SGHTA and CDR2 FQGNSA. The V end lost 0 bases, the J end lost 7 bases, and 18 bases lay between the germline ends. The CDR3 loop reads CASSLARVAGVGGYTF. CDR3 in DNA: TGTGCCAGCAGCTTAGCGCGGGTGGCAGGGGTTGGTGGCTACACCTTC.

The CDR3 protein is CASSNRDRAANYGYTF. For the CDR3, the DNA is TGTGCCAGCAGCAACCGGGACAGGGCTGCAAACTATGGCTACACCTTC. This sequence joins TRBV21-1 and TRBJ1-2; the table calls TRBD1, which could not be checked here. TRBV21-1 is a pseudogene locus. The CDR3 has 16 amino acids.